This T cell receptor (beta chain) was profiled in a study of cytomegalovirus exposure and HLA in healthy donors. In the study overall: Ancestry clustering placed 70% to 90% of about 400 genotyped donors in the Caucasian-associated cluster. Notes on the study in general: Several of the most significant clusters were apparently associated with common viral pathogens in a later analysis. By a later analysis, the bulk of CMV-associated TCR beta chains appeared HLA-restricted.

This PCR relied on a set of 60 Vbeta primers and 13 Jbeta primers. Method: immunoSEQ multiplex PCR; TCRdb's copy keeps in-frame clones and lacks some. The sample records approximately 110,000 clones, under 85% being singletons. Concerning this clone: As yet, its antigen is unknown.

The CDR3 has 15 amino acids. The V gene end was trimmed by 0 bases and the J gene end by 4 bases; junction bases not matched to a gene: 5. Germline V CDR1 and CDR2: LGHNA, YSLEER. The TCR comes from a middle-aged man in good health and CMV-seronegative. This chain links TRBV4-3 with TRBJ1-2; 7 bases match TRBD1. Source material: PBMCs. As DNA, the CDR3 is TGCGCCAGCAGCCAAGATCGATACAGGGGCTATGGCTACACCTTC. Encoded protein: CASSQDRYRGYGYTF.